This T cell receptor beta chain stems from a study of blood T cell repertoires in COVID-19. Across the study: Samples of COVID-19 (acute and convalescent) were obtained from the United States, Italy and Spain.

V shed 4 bases and J 9 bases; nucleotides not matched to a gene: 7. The CDR3 consists of 14 residues. Looked up from germline, CDR1 is ENHRY and CDR2 is SYGVKD. Method: immunoSEQ multiplex PCR; TCRdb's copy keeps in-frame clones and lacks some. The table lists over 100,000 clones, 87% of them singletons. Source material: peripheral blood. This TCR was recovered from a woman aged 45-65 years with COVID-19, enrolled during active disease. J is TRBJ2-1 and V is TRBV10-3; 9 bases are shared with TRBD2. For the CDR3, the DNA is TGTGCCATCAGTGGAGAGGCGGGGGGGGGTGAGCAGTTCTTC. Translated, it gives CAISGEAGGGEQFF.